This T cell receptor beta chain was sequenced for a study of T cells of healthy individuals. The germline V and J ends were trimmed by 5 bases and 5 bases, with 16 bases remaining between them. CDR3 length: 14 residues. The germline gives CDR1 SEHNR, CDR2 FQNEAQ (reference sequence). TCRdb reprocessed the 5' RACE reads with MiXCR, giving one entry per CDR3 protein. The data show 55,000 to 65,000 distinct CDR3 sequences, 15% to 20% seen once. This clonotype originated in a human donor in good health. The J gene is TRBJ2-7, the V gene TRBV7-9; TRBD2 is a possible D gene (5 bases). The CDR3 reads CASSERRFGDEQYF. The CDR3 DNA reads TGTGCCAGCAGCGAGAGGAGGTTCGGGGACGAGCAGTACTTC. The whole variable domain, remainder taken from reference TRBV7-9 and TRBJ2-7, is DTGVSQNPRHKITKRGQNVTFRCDPISEHNRLYWYRQTLGQGPEFLTYFQNEAQLEKSRLLSDRFSAERPKGSFSTLEIQRTEQGDSAMYLCASSERRFGDEQYFGPGTRLTVT.